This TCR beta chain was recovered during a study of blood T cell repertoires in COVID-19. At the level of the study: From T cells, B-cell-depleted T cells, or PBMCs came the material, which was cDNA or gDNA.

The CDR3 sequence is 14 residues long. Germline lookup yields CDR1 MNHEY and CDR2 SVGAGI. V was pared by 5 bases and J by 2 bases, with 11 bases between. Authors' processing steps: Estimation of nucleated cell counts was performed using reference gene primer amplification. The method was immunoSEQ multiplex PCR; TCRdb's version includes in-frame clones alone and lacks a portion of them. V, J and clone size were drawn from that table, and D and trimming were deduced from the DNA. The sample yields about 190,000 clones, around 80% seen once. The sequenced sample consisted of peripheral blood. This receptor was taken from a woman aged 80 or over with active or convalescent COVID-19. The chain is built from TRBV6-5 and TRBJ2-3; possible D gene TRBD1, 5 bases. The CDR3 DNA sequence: TGTGCCAGCAGTACTCAGGGATTCACAGATACGCAGTATTTT. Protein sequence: CASSTQGFTDTQYF.